The text below deals with one T cell receptor beta chain. What it binds is unknown. TCRdb keeps only in-frame clones here, not all; method: immunoSEQ multiplex PCR. Here the sample spans 130,000 to 150,000 clones, about 90% being singletons. CDR3 size: 16 residues. Germline CDR1 is MNHEY and CDR2 is SMNVEV (reference sequence). The V gene end was trimmed by 6 bases and the J gene end by 0 bases; junction bases not matched to a gene: 8. The data stem from a study of T cell responses to AZD1222 COVID-19 vaccine. On the study more broadly: Second doses were pooled across both intervals (about 4 or about 12 weeks).

The study's findings and limits: Only a handful of AZD1222 recipients were seropositive at baseline. The donor cohort was predominantly white British with a female majority, and clonal diversity may have been underestimated.

The TCR originated in an adult in good health. The source material was peripheral blood, sampled on day 0 of AZD1222 vaccination. The chain carries TRBV27 and TRBJ1-2; 9 bases align to TRBD1. In nucleotides, the CDR3 is TGTGCCAGCAGACCGGGACAGGGAGAATCTAACTATGGCTACACCTTC. Protein product: CASRPGQGESNYGYTF.